The entry below describes one TCR beta chain. Its recognized antigen is unknown. There are no base qualities to consult, and no much larger clone falls within one base. Its CDR3 holds 13 amino acids, cysteine through phenylalanine. The retained sequence is limited to the CDR3, 39 bases, with the frame set at the first base. Taken from the germline V gene, the CDR1 and CDR2 loops are SGHRS and YFSETQ. The data were obtained in a study of blood T cells in healthy people across ages (dated by TCRdb to the mid-2010s). In the study overall: In model experiments, template switching captured roughly one uniquely barcoded TCR beta cDNA molecule for every two T cells. To track age-related changes in TCR beta repertoire diversity, the study relied on deep sequencing normalized with unique cDNA molecular identifiers. The donors were divided into four age groups: young (average about 15 years), middle-aged (around 37), aged (approximately 59) and long-lived (82). Donors of different ages were randomly distributed across sequencing lanes to avoid experimental bias. The study analyzed two additional independent replicas of 1 million unique cDNA reads from the same blood draw for two donors, one aged 18 to 29 and one aged 80 or older.

Receptor amplification or capture employed 5' RACE. TCRdb shows the sequencer as Illumina HiSeq 2500. A second about 6 to 11 cycle PCR used a sample-barcoded 5' primer and a J-beta primer mix. Each TCR beta cDNA molecule received a unique molecular identifier from a template-switch 5' adaptor carrying 12 random nucleotides. At least 3 million CDR3-containing paired-end reads were obtained from each sample. All of the RNA was converted into first-strand cDNA using the Mint cDNA synthesis kit, with a TRBC-specific oligonucleotide serving as the primer. After uracil-DNA glycosylase treatment, a first 18-cycle PCR used universal primers M1SS and BC2_uni_R on all cDNA. The paper's data handling went like this. Each sample was normalized by randomly selecting 1 million high-quality reads, each carrying a distinct molecular identifier. Reads sharing molecular identifiers were discarded rather than binned into consensus sequences. CDR3 identification, clonotype clustering and error correction used MiTCR with a Q25 quality threshold and the strictest error-elimination algorithm. Lower-bound total TCR beta diversity was estimated with a nonparametric unseen species model using Euler transformation. TCRdb cleaned the public reads at Q25 with fastp, built clones with MiXCR and kept in-frame beta chains. Records with the same CDR3 protein are collapsed into one entry carrying the most frequent genes and DNA. These V and J calls are TCRdb output, not the study's own analysis. Counted in this sample were roughly 730,000 distinct CDR3 sequences; about 61% of them appeared once. The top ten hold about 26% of the sample.

The investigation overall reported the following: Total diversity estimates from one million sequenced T cells were considered lower bounds and underestimates. There was a strong correlation between observed TCR beta diversity and the percentage of naive T cells measured by flow cytometry. Because profiling used bulk unsorted PBMCs, naive and antigen-experienced compartments could not be compared conclusively. Observed TCR beta diversity per million T cells fell roughly linearly with age, and a significant reduction was already apparent by age about 38. Because donor CMV infection status was unknown, age-related changes in expanded clonotypes were potentially confounded. The long-lived group showed more naive CD4+ T cells, fewer expanded clones and increased TCR diversity than the aged group, suggesting age selection.

Systemically healthy Caucasian individuals from Russia, some 40 in total and aged roughly 6 to 100 years, were included as donors. Approximately 9.3 milliliters of peripheral blood were collected from each donor into EDTA-treated Vacutainer tubes. PBMCs were isolated by Ficoll-Paque density-gradient centrifugation, with at least 7 million obtained per sample. Trizol reagent was used to extract total RNA from the PBMCs, yielding at least 5.5 micrograms per sample. For every donor, flow cytometry on a PBMC aliquot measured the percentage of naive CD45RAhigh/CD27high T cells. This chain joins TRBV5-1 to TRBJ2-4; TRBD2 might be the D gene, on 6 matching bases. The end of the DNA fits TRBJ2-7 better, so the J call may be wrong. What was sequenced was blood. The TCR comes from a man aged 35 to 55 in good health. Read as DNA, the sequence is TGCGCCAGCAGACGGGGGACCGCTTACGAGCAGTACTTC. Its coded protein is CASRRGTAYEQYF.